These 30 T cell receptor beta chains were all obtained from the same sample, sequenced in a study of T cells after yellow fever vaccination. One entry per CDR3 protein results from TCRdb running MiXCR on the 5' RACE reads. The table lists some 100,000 distinct CDR3 sequences, around 7.2% of them singletons. This specimen consisted of CD4+ T cells sorted from PBMCs, obtained roughly 47 days after the first yellow fever vaccination. Receptors originate from a man aged 18 to 29 who received the YFV17D yellow fever vaccine.

This clonotype came up many times. The chain has TRBV7-9 and TRBJ1-3; TRBD1 agrees at 7 bases. Germline CDR1 and CDR2: SEHNR and FQNEAQ (reference sequence). CDR3 length: 13 amino acids. V shed 5 bases, J shed 7 bases, and the junction held 5 bases outside the gene matches. The CDR3 DNA reads as TGTGCCAGCAGCCTAGGGACAGCTAACACCATATATTTT. This gives the protein CASSLGTANTIYF. The full variable domain, completed using reference TRBV7-9 and TRBJ1-3, is DTGVSQNPRHKITKRGQNVTFRCDPISEHNRLYWYRQTLGQGPEFLTYFQNEAQLEKSRLLSDRFSAERPKGSFSTLEIQRTEQGDSAMYLCASSLGTANTIYFGEGSWLTVV.

This clonotype has a single count. The chain recombines TRBV7-2 with TRBJ1-5; D is possibly TRBD1 (5 bases). Between the trimmed V and J ends, which lost 5 bases and 1 base, there was a span of 6 bases. The CDR3 spans 13 residues. Germline V gene sequence: CDR1 SGHTA, CDR2 FQGNSA. The CDR3 coding sequence is TGTGCCAGCAGCCGACAGAGCAATCAGCCCCAGCATTTT. As protein: CASSRQSNQPQHF.

This clonotype was counted many times. The rearrangement joins TRBV5-8 to TRBJ1-6; D not resolved. Germline values: CDR1 SGHTS, CDR2 YDEGEE. The CDR3 is made up of 14 amino acids. Trimming pared 3 bases from V and 6 bases from J, leaving 10 bases between. CDR3 coding DNA: TGTGCCAGCAGCTCGCCAGAATTTAATTCACCCCTCCACTTT. This translates into CASSSPEFNSPLHF. Full variable domain (remainder filled in from reference TRBV5-8 and TRBJ1-6): EAGVTQSPTHLIKTRGQQATLRCSPISGHTSVYWYQQALGLGLQFLLWYDEGEERNRGNFPPRFSGRQFPNYSSELNVNALELEDSALYLCASSSPEFNSPLHFGNGTRLTVT.

The chain is built from TRBV3-1 and TRBJ2-6; tentatively, D is TRBD1 (5 bases). Between the trimmed V and J ends, which lost 1 base and 4 bases, there was a span of 8 bases. The CDR3 spans 15 residues. Germline V CDR1 and CDR2: LGHDT, YNNKEL (reference sequence). The DNA of the CDR3 is TGTGCCAGCAGCCAAGTTTGGACAGGGGCCAACGTCCTGACTTTC. Protein sequence: CASSQVWTGANVLTF.

This clonotype showed up many times. The J gene is TRBJ1-5, the V gene TRBV30, with a tentative D call TRBD1 (6 bases). Looked up from germline, CDR1 is GTSNPN and CDR2 is SVGIG (reference sequence). This CDR3 region has 13 residues. Between the trimmed V and J ends, which lost 5 bases and 4 bases, there was a span of 12 bases. Written as DNA, the CDR3 is TGTGCCTGGGAGCCTGGGACAAATCAGCCCCAGCATTTT. Translation: CAWEPGTNQPQHF.

This clonotype was seen ten or more times. The V and J genes are TRBV20-1 and TRBJ1-5, with 8 bases that match TRBD1. The V gene's germline CDR1 is DFQATT and CDR2 SNEGSKA (reference sequence). CDR3 length: 14 amino acids. Unmatched junction bases numbered 10, after V lost 6 bases and J lost 6 bases. The chain's CDR3 is CSAVRDRFGQPQHF. The DNA for the CDR3 is TGCAGTGCCGTACGGGACAGGTTCGGTCAGCCCCAGCATTTT.

This clonotype was detected many times. The chain carries TRBV18 and TRBJ2-2; TRBD2 matches at 9 bases. Germline loops: CDR1 KGHSH, CDR2 LQKENI. V lost 6 bases and J lost 3; bases outside the gene matches: 5. The CDR3 consists of 15 residues. CDR3 protein: CASSPQRGDTGELFF. The CDR3 DNA follows: TGTGCCAGCTCGCCTCAGCGGGGGGACACCGGGGAGCTGTTTTTT.

This clonotype was observed at least ten times. The rearrangement uses TRBV15 and TRBJ1-1, with D hard to call. Germline CDR1 LNHNV, CDR2 YYDKDF (reference sequence). V lost 0 bases to trimming and J lost 1 base, with 12 bases between them. CDR3 length: 16 residues. The CDR3 coding sequence is TGTGCCACCAGCAGAGATGCGTGGACGGAGAACACTGAAGCTTTCTTT. Its protein is CATSRDAWTENTEAFF.

This clonotype was recorded many times. This chain uses TRBV5-1 with TRBJ2-5, with 9 bases aligning to TRBD1. Germline CDR1 reads SGHRS; CDR2 reads YFSETQ. The CDR3 has 15 residues. V trimming: 4 bases; J trimming: 5 bases; junction bases outside the gene matches: 9. CDR3 nucleotides: TGCGCCAGCAGCAGGAGGACAGGGGCCCGGGAGACCCAGTACTTC. Encoded protein: CASSRRTGARETQYF.

This clonotype was found many times. The chain has TRBV20-1 and TRBJ2-3; 7 positions match TRBD2. Per the germline V gene, CDR1 is DFQATT and CDR2 is SNEGSKA (reference sequence). V dropped 6 bases and J dropped 2; count of bases not matched to a gene: 14. This CDR3 has 16 amino acids. The CDR3 bases are TGCAGTGCCAGCGGGGTGGGTCAAACCAACACAGATACGCAGTATTTT. This codes for CSASGVGQTNTDTQYF.

The sample holds many counts of this clonotype. The V gene is TRBV18, the J gene TRBJ2-2, with D perhaps matching TRBD1 or TRBD2 (5 bases each). Trimming shortened V by 2 bases and J by 3 bases, and 7 bases separated the two germline ends. Looked up from germline, CDR1 is KGHSH and CDR2 is LQKENI. CDR3 length: 14 amino acids. As DNA, the CDR3 is TGTGCCAGCTCACCAGGGACGGACACCGGGGAGCTGTTTTTT. Its translation is CASSPGTDTGELFF.

The table lists this clonotype with many counts. Here the CDR3 reads CASSPHREGLGADTQYF. CDR3 in DNA: TGTGCCAGCAGCCCCCATCGCGAGGGGCTTGGGGCAGATACGCAGTATTTT. The J gene is TRBJ2-3, the V gene TRBV7-2; the D gene could be TRBD1 or TRBD2 (5 bases each). Germline values: CDR1 SGHTA, CDR2 FQGNSA. This CDR3 is built from 17 residues. Trimming removed 5 bases from V and 4 bases from J, with 22 bases in between.

About this clonotype: Just one base apart from a much larger clone, this may be a read error. The chain joins TRBV7-2 to TRBJ2-7, with TRBD1 as a possible D gene (5 bases). There are 13 residues in the CDR3. Germline values: CDR1 SGHTA, CDR2 FQGNSA. The CDR3 reads CASSIARGHEQYF. The CDR3 DNA reads TGTGCCAGCAGCATAGCAAGGGGCCACGAGCAGTACTTC. The variable domain in full, completed from reference TRBV7-2 and TRBJ2-7, reads GAGVSQSPSNKVTEKGKDVELRCDPISGHTALYWYRQSLGQGLEFLIYFQGNSAPDKSGLPSDRFSAERTGGSVSTLTIQRTQQEDSAVYLCASSIARGHEQYFGPGTRLTVT.

Many counts were recorded for this clonotype. V is TRBV11-1 and J is TRBJ2-4, with TRBD2 identical over 11 bases. Germline assignment: CDR1 SGHAT and CDR2 FQDESV (reference sequence). V shed 0 bases and J 0 bases; nucleotides not matched to a gene: 10. The CDR3 is 20 residues long. The CDR3 spells CASSLAGRASGGLAKNIQYF. The CDR3 DNA reads as TGTGCCAGCAGCTTAGCAGGTCGGGCTAGCGGGGGGCTAGCCAAAAACATTCAGTACTTC.

There are many counts of this clonotype. The chain is built from TRBV20-1 and TRBJ2-1, with D unclear. This CDR3 spans 11 amino acids. The germline V and J ends were trimmed by 0 bases and 16 bases, with 13 bases remaining between them. The germline CDR1 and CDR2 sequences are DFQATT and SNEGSKA (reference sequence). The CDR3 region has the DNA TGCAGTGCTAGAGATCAACTCTCAGGATTCTTC. Its protein product is CSARDQLSGFF.

This clonotype appeared many times. V gene TRBV12-3 or TRBV12-4 combines with J gene TRBJ1-2; 9 bases line up with TRBD1. Germline trimming cut 6 bases from V and 1 base from J; bases unmatched to any gene: 3. CDR3 size: 14 residues. The CDR3 nucleotides are TGTGCCAGCAGGCCGGGACAGGGTAACTATGGCTACACCTTC. This sequence encodes CASRPGQGNYGYTF.

This clonotype was detected ten times or more. The chain uses TRBV29-1 and TRBJ1-5; no firm D call. Germline V gene lookup returns CDR1 SQVTM and CDR2 ANQGSEA. There are 12 residues in the CDR3. V lost 4 bases to trimming and J lost 2 bases, with 6 bases between them. The CDR3 region is CSVGSGNQPQHF. CDR3 nucleotides: TGCAGCGTTGGATCGGGCAATCAGCCCCAGCATTTT.

This clonotype was counted a few times. The chain couples TRBV5-1 to TRBJ2-5, with 7 bases fitting TRBD1. Per germline, CDR1 SGHRS and CDR2 YFSETQ. J lost 5 bases, V lost 4 bases, and 8 bases had no gene match. CDR3 length equals 14 residues. The CDR3 sequence: CASSRGQARETQYF. The CDR3 DNA sequence: TGCGCCAGCAGCCGCGGACAGGCTCGGGAGACCCAGTACTTC.

The table lists this clonotype with many counts. The chain is built from TRBV7-2 and TRBJ1-4; the match to TRBD1 covers 7 bases. CDR1 SGHTA and CDR2 FQGNSA come from the germline V gene. CDR3 length equals 13 residues. Trimming at V came to 8 bases and at J to 6 bases, leaving 6 bases not matched to a gene. The CDR3 DNA follows: TGTGCCAGCCTCCGGGACAGAGATGAAAAACTGTTTTTT. Protein: CASLRDRDEKLFF.

The V and J genes are TRBV12-3 or TRBV12-4 and TRBJ1-1; TRBD1 matches 7 bases. This CDR3 is built from 16 residues. The junction had 16 bases not matched to a gene; V was cut back by 7 bases and J by 5 bases. The CDR3 region has the DNA TGTGCCAGCACCCTCCACCGGGCAGGGGGGATTACTGAAGCTTTCTTT. Protein sequence: CASTLHRAGGITEAFF.

V gene TRBV6-2 or TRBV6-3 combines with J gene TRBJ1-6; D remains ambiguous. Trimming cost V 2 bases and J 6 bases, with 11 bases left between them. The CDR3 runs 15 residues. Germline CDR1 MNHEY, CDR2 SVGEGT. CDR3 in DNA: TGTGCCAGCAGTTACGCCGGGGATGTTAATTCACCCCTCCACTTT. As protein: CASSYAGDVNSPLHF.

This clonotype came up many times. This chain joins TRBV7-9 and TRBJ1-1; D not certain. Germline V gives CDR1 SEHNR, CDR2 FQNEAQ (reference sequence). CDR3 length: 14 residues. V lost 3 bases to trimming and J lost 3 bases, with 11 bases between them. CDR3 coding DNA: TGTGCCAGCAGCTTCCAAAGTAGGTACACTGAAGCTTTCTTT. Encoded protein: CASSFQSRYTEAFF.

At least ten counts were recorded for this clonotype. This sequence joins TRBV5-1 and TRBJ2-6; D perhaps matches TRBD2 (5 bases). The V end was cut by 0 bases, the J end by 0 bases, with 7 bases between. This CDR3 has 16 residues. Germline assignment: CDR1 SGHRS and CDR2 YFSETQ. The CDR3 loop is CASSLGLSSGANVLTF. The CDR3 DNA sequence: TGCGCCAGCAGCTTGGGACTAAGCTCTGGGGCCAACGTCCTGACTTTC.

The V gene is TRBV19, the J gene TRBJ2-3; TRBD2 agrees at 7 bases. V dropped 3 bases and J dropped 2; count of bases not matched to a gene: 8. Germline V gives CDR1 LNHDA, CDR2 SQIVND (reference sequence). The CDR3 is 16 residues long. Here the CDR3 DNA reads TGTGCCAGTAGTATCGTGGGGGGGAGACCCACAGATACGCAGTATTTT. Amino acids: CASSIVGGRPTDTQYF. The full variable domain, rest sourced from reference TRBV19 and TRBJ2-3, is DGGITQSPKYLFRKEGQNVTLSCEQNLNHDAMYWYRQDPGQGLRLIYYSQIVNDFQKGDIAEGYSVSREKKESFPLTVTSAQKNPTAFYLCASSIVGGRPTDTQYFGPGTRLTVL.

In its sample, this clonotype was seen many times. V and J are TRBV5-1 and TRBJ2-2, with D perhaps TRBD1 or TRBD2 (5 bases each). There are 16 residues in the CDR3. Germline V gene data show CDR1 as SGHRS and CDR2 as YFSETQ. V gave up 4 bases and J gave up 2 bases, with 15 bases separating them. The DNA for the CDR3 is TGCGCCAGCAGCCCCCGGGGCCAAGTAAACACCGGGGAGCTGTTTTTT. The encoded protein is CASSPRGQVNTGELFF.

At least ten counts were recorded for this clonotype. In DNA form, the CDR3 reads TGTGCCAGCAGTGCAAGCGGGGATGGTCGGCAGTTCTTC. It codes for CASSASGDGRQFF. The J gene is TRBJ2-1, the V gene TRBV12-3 or TRBV12-4; the match to TRBD2 covers 7 bases. This CDR3 contains 13 residues. The J segment lost 12 bases and the V segment lost 5 bases, leaving 10 bases of the junction unmatched.

The chain is built from TRBV20-1 and TRBJ2-1; the D call may be TRBD1 or TRBD2 (7 bases each). Germline CDR1 reads DFQATT; CDR2 reads SNEGSKA (reference sequence). The CDR3 totals 14 residues. The CDR3 sequence: CCARGGPTYNEQFF. CDR3 in DNA: TGCTGCGCCAGGGGGGGGCCCACCTACAATGAGCAGTTCTTC.

There are many counts of this clonotype. The chain links TRBV10-3 to TRBJ2-2; D is unclear. Germline assignment: CDR1 ENHRY and CDR2 SYGVKD. Trimming shortened V by 10 bases and J by 1 base, and 10 bases separated the two germline ends. The CDR3 is 13 amino acids. The DNA of the CDR3 is TGTGCCACACGTCTCGGGAACACCGGGGAGCTGTTTTTT. Amino acid sequence: CATRLGNTGELFF.

There are many counts of this clonotype. This rearrangement joins TRBV25-1 to TRBJ2-2; D remains ambiguous. The V end was cut by 2 bases, the J end by 7 bases, with 5 bases between. CDR3 size: 12 residues. Per the germline V gene, CDR1 is MGHDK and CDR2 is SYGVNS. The CDR3: CASSEQGGELFF. CDR3 bases: TGTGCCAGCAGTGAACAAGGCGGGGAGCTGTTTTTT.

This clonotype was observed at least ten times. The chain has TRBV7-2 and TRBJ2-1, with 7 bases matching TRBD1. After removal of 5 bases from V and 7 bases from J, the junction contained 5 bases not matched to a gene. CDR1 and CDR2 (germline): SGHTA, FQGNSA. The CDR3 extends over 13 amino acids. The CDR3 here is CASSNRGTNEQFF. The CDR3 region has the DNA TGTGCCAGCAGCAACAGGGGAACGAATGAGCAGTTCTTC.